The clone carrying this TCR beta chain has just one count. The data derive from a study of CD8+ T cells in alopecia areata. Reverse transcribed after extraction, RNA yielded cDNA as the sequencing template. Sequenced by immunoSEQ multiplex PCR; TCRdb stores in-frame clones only, minus some. The sample holds about 190,000 clones, 45% to 75% seen once. The treatment denotes: oral pan-JAK inhibitor, 5-10 mg twice daily. The source was CD4+ T cells sorted from blood, collected at week 4, from a patient treated with tofacitinib. The sequence derives from a human donor with alopecia areata.

The CDR3 sequence: CASKGQGETQYF. CDR3 sequence (DNA): TGTGCCAGCAAAGGACAGGGGGAGACCCAGTACTTC. The chain couples TRBV6-5 to TRBJ2-5, with 9 bases identical to TRBD1. The CDR3 has 12 residues. CDR1 and CDR2 from the germline V gene are MNHEY and SVGAGI. J was trimmed by 5 bases and V by 7 bases; bases with no gene match: 2.